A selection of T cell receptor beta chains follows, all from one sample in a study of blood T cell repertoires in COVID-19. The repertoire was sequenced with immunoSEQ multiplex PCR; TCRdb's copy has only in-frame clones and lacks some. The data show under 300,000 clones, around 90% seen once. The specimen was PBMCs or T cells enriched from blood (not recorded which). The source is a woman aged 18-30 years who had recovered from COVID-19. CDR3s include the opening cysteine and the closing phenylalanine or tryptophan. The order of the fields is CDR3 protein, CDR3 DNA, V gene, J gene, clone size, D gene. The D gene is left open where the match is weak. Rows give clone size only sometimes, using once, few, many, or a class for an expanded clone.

CSGEDRGQQAFF	TGCAGCGGGGAAGACAGGGGTCAACAGGCTTTCTTT	TRBV29-1	TRBJ1-1	NA	TRBD1
CAIKEREAAYEQYF	TGTGCCATCAAGGAGCGGGAGGCCGCCTACGAGCAGTACTTC	TRBV10-3	TRBJ2-7	NA	TRBD2
CASSLPYLQGPQYF	TGTGCCAGCAGCCTACCATATCTCCAGGGGCCCCAGTACTTC	TRBV4-2	TRBJ2-5	NA	NA
CASSIDHPSWTRASGASSYEQYF	TGTGCCAGTAGTATAGATCACCCATCATGGACTAGGGCTAGCGGGGCTAGCTCCTACGAGCAGTACTTC	TRBV19	TRBJ2-7	NA	TRBD2
CASSYSGGGDEQYF	TGTGCCAGCAGTTACTCCGGTGGGGGGGACGAGCAGTACTTC	TRBV6-6	TRBJ2-7	once	TRBD2
CASSPRTPTNEKLFF	TGTGCCAGCAGCCCCCGGACACCAACTAATGAAAAACTGTTTTTT	TRBV11-3	TRBJ1-4	NA	NA
CASSRGGVPYNEQFF	TGTGCCAGCAGCCGGGGGGGAGTCCCCTACAATGAGCAGTTCTTC	TRBV11-3	TRBJ2-1	NA	TRBD2
CASSSGGQDQPQHF	TGTGCCAGCAGCTCGGGGGGGCAGGATCAGCCCCAGCATTTT	TRBV2	TRBJ1-5	NA	NA
CASSLSRQGNSPLHF	TGTGCCAGCAGTTTATCGAGACAGGGAAATTCACCCCTCCACTTT	TRBV27	TRBJ1-6	NA	TRBD1
CASSRTGANQPQHF	TGTGCCAGCAGCCGGACAGGGGCCAATCAGCCCCAGCATTTT	TRBV7-9	TRBJ1-5	NA	TRBD1
CASSFQPEGAGNTIYF	TGCGCCAGCAGCTTCCAACCGGAGGGGGCGGGAAACACCATATATTTT	TRBV5-1	TRBJ1-3	NA	TRBD1
CASSLRDTLNTEAFF	TGTGCCAGCAGCCTTCGGGACACCTTGAACACTGAAGCTTTCTTT	TRBV3-1/TRBV3-2	TRBJ1-1	NA	NA
CASSVEDRGRSTEAFF	TGTGCCAGCAGCGTAGAGGACAGGGGGCGAAGCACTGAAGCTTTCTTT	TRBV9	TRBJ1-1	NA	TRBD1
CASTGFLNEQFF	TGTGCCAGCACCGGGTTTCTCAATGAGCAGTTCTTC	TRBV28	TRBJ2-1	NA	NA
CASRPRTGGSYNEQFF	TGTGCCAGCAGACCTAGGACAGGAGGGTCCTACAATGAGCAGTTCTTC	TRBV7-8	TRBJ2-1	NA	NA
CASSFQEEKLFF	TGTGCCAGCAGCTTCCAGGAAGAAAAACTGTTTTTT	TRBV7-6	TRBJ1-4	NA	NA
CATSDNDYTSSYNEQFF	TGTGCCACCAGTGATAATGACTACACAAGCTCCTACAATGAGCAGTTCTTC	TRBV24-1	TRBJ2-1	NA	NA
CASSQDIRAGLTNYGYTF	TGCGCCAGCAGCCAAGATATAAGAGCAGGGCTTACTAACTATGGCTACACCTTC	TRBV4-3	TRBJ1-2	NA	NA
CASSLLPGQSSYGYTF	TGTGCCAGCAGCCTTCTACCGGGACAGTCTTCTTATGGCTACACCTTC	TRBV7-3	TRBJ1-2	once	TRBD1
CASSLYPGPGANVLTF	TGTGCCAGCAGTTTATATCCAGGGCCTGGGGCCAACGTCCTGACTTTC	TRBV27	TRBJ2-6	NA	NA
CASSGDRDLGGPQHF	TGTGCCAGCAGCGGAGACAGGGATCTTGGGGGGCCCCAGCATTTT	TRBV4-2	TRBJ1-5	NA	TRBD1
CASSLRQGGFQYF	TGTGCCAGCAGTTTACGGCAGGGAGGTTTTCAGTACTTC	TRBV12-3/TRBV12-4	TRBJ2-4	once	NA
CASSQDGYGGPDTQYF	TGTGCCAGCAGCCAAGATGGGTATGGTGGGCCAGATACGCAGTATTTT	TRBV4-2	TRBJ2-3	NA	NA
CASSVSQFSGSPYEQYF	TGTGCCAGCAGCGTTAGTCAGTTTAGCGGGAGTCCCTACGAGCAGTACTTC	TRBV7-9	TRBJ2-7	NA	TRBD2
CASSWELNYGYTF	TGTGCCAGCAGCTGGGAGTTAAACTATGGCTACACCTTC	TRBV3-1/TRBV3-2	TRBJ1-2	NA	NA
CASSGEIYPGNTIYF	TGTGCCAGTAGTGGGGAGATTTACCCTGGAAACACCATATATTTT	TRBV19	TRBJ1-3	NA	NA
CASSYDSYSNQPQHF	TGTGCCAGCAGTTACGACAGTTATAGCAATCAGCCCCAGCATTTT	TRBV6-5	TRBJ1-5	NA	NA
CASSTNRGGIQYF	TGTGCCAGCAGTACGAACAGGGGGGGCATTCAGTACTTC	TRBV6-6	TRBJ2-4	NA	NA
CSVAFGTGGNEAFF	TGCAGCGTCGCGTTCGGGACAGGGGGCAATGAAGCTTTCTTT	TRBV29-1	TRBJ1-1	once	TRBD1
CASSQGGWSYNEQFF	TGTGCCAGTAGTCAAGGGGGCTGGAGCTACAATGAGCAGTTCTTC	TRBV19	TRBJ2-1	NA	TRBD1
CASSPQGVGETQYF	TGTGCCAGCTCACCACAAGGGGTCGGGGAGACCCAGTACTTC	TRBV18	TRBJ2-5	NA	NA
CASPGRGAGAFF	TGTGCCAGTCCTGGTCGGGGGGCTGGGGCTTTCTTT	TRBV2	TRBJ1-1	once	NA
CASSQVPQGADGYTF	TGCGCCAGCAGCCAAGTCCCACAGGGGGCCGATGGCTACACCTTC	TRBV4-1	TRBJ1-2	NA	TRBD1
CSASTSGGPTAYYNEQFF	TGCAGTGCTAGTACTAGCGGGGGCCCAACCGCCTACTACAATGAGCAGTTCTTC	TRBV20-1	TRBJ2-1	NA	TRBD2
CASSLQVNSPLHF	TGTGCCAGCAGCCTCCAGGTGAATTCACCCCTCCACTTT	TRBV11-3	TRBJ1-6	NA	NA
CASSLQANTGELFF	TGTGCCAGCAGCTTACAGGCGAACACCGGGGAGCTGTTTTTT	TRBV7-8	TRBJ2-2	once	NA
CASVTGGVQPQHF	TGTGCCAGCGTTACGGGGGGCGTTCAGCCCCAGCATTTT	TRBV28	TRBJ1-5	NA	NA
CASSLRSGRALYGYTF	TGTGCCAGCAGCTTGAGGAGTGGCAGGGCCCTTTATGGCTACACCTTC	TRBV5-6	TRBJ1-2	once	NA
CASSLQGKGEKLFF	TGTGCCAGCAGCCTCCAGGGGAAGGGTGAAAAACTGTTTTTT	TRBV11-3	TRBJ1-4	NA	NA
CAISATGIGYGYTF	TGTGCCATCAGCGCGACAGGGATCGGCTATGGCTACACCTTC	TRBV10-3	TRBJ1-2	NA	TRBD1
CASSPYQGLGQETQYF	TGTGCCAGCTCACCCTACCAGGGTCTGGGTCAAGAGACCCAGTACTTC	TRBV18	TRBJ2-5	NA	NA
CAISEFSGDGQPQHF	TGTGCCATCAGTGAGTTTTCGGGGGACGGTCAGCCCCAGCATTTT	TRBV10-3	TRBJ1-5	NA	NA
CASSFGVAAYTGELFF	TGTGCCAGCAGCTTTGGAGTAGCGGCGTACACCGGGGAGCTGTTTTTT	TRBV7-6	TRBJ2-2	NA	NA
CASSPARGGQYGYTF	TGTGCCAGCAGCCCAGCGCGGGGGGGACAGTATGGCTACACCTTC	TRBV11-2	TRBJ1-2	NA	TRBD1
CASSSPGTGGPDGYTF	TGTGCCAGCAGTTCCCCCGGGACAGGGGGTCCCGATGGCTACACCTTC	TRBV6-6	TRBJ1-2	once	TRBD1
CASSPSMNGDTQYF	TGTGCCAGCAGCCCCTCGATGAACGGGGATACGCAGTATTTT	TRBV5-4	TRBJ2-3	NA	NA
CASDGTGYNSPLHF	TGTGCCAGTGATGGGACAGGGTATAATTCACCCCTCCACTTT	TRBV2	TRBJ1-6	NA	TRBD1
CASRETGATNEKLFF	TGTGCCAGCAGGGAGACAGGCGCCACTAATGAAAAACTGTTTTTT	TRBV6-6	TRBJ1-4	NA	NA
CASSIGGQGVTGANVLTF	TGTGCCAGTAGTATAGGAGGACAGGGGGTGACTGGGGCCAACGTCCTGACTTTC	TRBV19	TRBJ2-6	NA	TRBD1
CASSPGGLGGIYGYTF	TGTGCCAGCAGCCCCGGTGGGCTTGGAGGGATCTATGGCTACACCTTC	TRBV7-9	TRBJ1-2	NA	NA
CASRGGSGGGTDTQYF	TGTGCCAGTAGAGGGGGAAGCGGTGGAGGCACAGATACGCAGTATTTT	TRBV19	TRBJ2-3	few	NA
CASSAGISGNTIYF	TGTGCCAGCAGCGCCGGGATCTCTGGAAACACCATATATTTT	TRBV9	TRBJ1-3	NA	NA
CASSSMTGSVTEAFF	TGTGCCAGCAGCTCTATGACAGGGTCGGTCACTGAAGCTTTCTTT	TRBV11-3	TRBJ1-1	NA	TRBD1
CASSYTSGRRDEQFF	TGTGCCAGCAGTTATACTAGCGGGAGGAGGGATGAGCAGTTCTTC	TRBV6-5	TRBJ2-1	NA	TRBD2
CASSLATSQGFTNEKLFF	TGTGCCAGCAGCTTAGCCACTTCCCAGGGGTTCACTAATGAAAAACTGTTTTTT	TRBV11-3	TRBJ1-4	NA	NA
CASVWTSGVYEQYF	TGTGCCAGCGTCTGGACTAGCGGAGTATACGAGCAGTACTTC	TRBV19	TRBJ2-7	NA	TRBD2
CASSYLSRGGYTGELFF	TGTGCCAGCAGTTACTTATCTCGCGGGGGGTACACCGGGGAGCTGTTTTTT	TRBV6-2/TRBV6-3	TRBJ2-2	NA	TRBD2
CASSLDLQGRGSEQFF	TGCGCCAGCAGCTTGGACCTCCAGGGCAGGGGATCCGAGCAGTTCTTC	TRBV5-1	TRBJ2-1	NA	NA
CASSSAGGNQPQHF	TGTGCCAGCAGTTCGGCAGGGGGCAATCAGCCCCAGCATTTT	TRBV28	TRBJ1-5	NA	NA
CASSPAGGTQPQHF	TGTGCCAGCAGCCCTGCCGGGGGGACTCAGCCCCAGCATTTT	TRBV11-2	TRBJ1-5	NA	NA